This T cell receptor beta chain was sequenced during a study of shared clonotypes between healthy human individuals. The ends were cut back, 5 bases at V and 0 bases at J, with 10 bases in the middle. CDR1 WNHNN and CDR2 SYGVQD come from the germline V gene (reference sequence). The CDR3 loop spans 15 amino acids. Assay used: immunoSEQ multiplex PCR; TCRdb lists only in-frame clones, some missing. The sample shows about 1 million clones, roughly 70% of them seen only once. Concerning this clone: Other DNA sequences of this sample code for an identical CDR3.

This sequence joins TRBV10-1 and TRBJ2-2; a weak D match, TRBD2 (5 bases). This TCR derives from a young man in good health. The sequenced sample was memory CD4+ T cells sorted from blood. This sample's subset: CD45RA-negative fraction. This CDR3 reads CASSSGAANTGELFF. The CDR3 DNA sequence: TGCGCCAGCAGTTCTGGAGCGGCGAACACCGGGGAGCTGTTTTTT.